This passage covers 2 T cell receptor beta chains from one sample sequenced in a study of cytomegalovirus exposure and HLA in healthy donors. The assay was immunoSEQ multiplex PCR, and TCRdb's table has in-frame clones only and misses some. The sample shows roughly 150,000 clones, 70% to 90% of them seen only once. Sequencing was performed on PBMCs. The origin of the receptors is a woman aged 25 to 39 in good health and CMV-seronegative.

This chain connects TRBV2 to TRBJ2-2; no reliable D call. Per germline, CDR1 SNHLY and CDR2 FYNNEI. Trimming took off 6 bases at V and 4 bases at J, with 3 bases between the two ends. This CDR3 comprises 11 residues. The CDR3: CASRGTGELFF. CDR3 DNA sequence: TGTGCCAGCAGAGGCACCGGGGAGCTGTTTTTT.

The chain employs TRBV15 and TRBJ2-5, with TRBD2 as a possible D gene (6 bases). V was pared by 1 base and J by 2 bases, with 14 bases between. Looked up from germline, CDR1 is LNHNV and CDR2 is YYDKDF (reference sequence). CDR3 length: 16 residues. This chain's CDR3 is CATSRVRDLIQETQYF. The DNA for the CDR3 is TGTGCCACCAGCAGAGTAAGGGACTTAATTCAAGAGACCCAGTACTTC.